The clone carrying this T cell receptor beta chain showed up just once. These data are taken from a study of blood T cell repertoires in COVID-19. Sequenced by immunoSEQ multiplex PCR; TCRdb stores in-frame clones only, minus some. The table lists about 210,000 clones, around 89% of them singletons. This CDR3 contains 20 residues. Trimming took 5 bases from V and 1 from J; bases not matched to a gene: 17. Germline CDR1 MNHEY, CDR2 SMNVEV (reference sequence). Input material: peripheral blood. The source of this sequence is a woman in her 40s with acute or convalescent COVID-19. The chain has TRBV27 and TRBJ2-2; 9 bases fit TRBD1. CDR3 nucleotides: TGTGCCAGCAGTCATCTTCCGGGACAGGGCAACGGGAGGAACACCGGGGAGCTGTTTTTT. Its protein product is CASSHLPGQGNGRNTGELFF.